The clone carrying this T cell receptor beta chain was picked up a small number of times. Its specificity is unknown. This CDR3 spans 17 amino acids. Trimming stripped 3 bases from V and 0 bases from J, with 12 bases between. Germline V gene lookup returns CDR1 LGHNA and CDR2 YSLEER. The entry originates in a study of beta chain features in type 1 diabetes. The study's findings and limits: TCRB repertoires of naive, central memory and Treg cells appeared more similar among patients than among healthy donors. All four CD4+ subsets from Type 1 diabetes patients carried moderately but significantly shorter TCRB CDR3s.

The entirety of the isolated RNA underwent reverse transcription, so expressed TCRB transcripts were sequenced. Only in-frame clones appear in the TCRdb table, and some are missing; sequencing was by immunoSEQ multiplex PCR. The table records around 690,000 clones, 9.5% to 15% of them present only once. The V call is TRBV4-3, the J call TRBJ2-6, with a tentative D call TRBD1 (6 bases). The sample taken for sequencing was naive CD4+ T cells from blood. The receptor's source is a man aged 30-40 years with type 1 diabetes. This CDR3 is CASSQESRGSGANVLTF. For the CDR3, the DNA is TGCGCCAGCAGCCAGGAGAGCAGGGGCTCTGGGGCCAACGTCCTGACTTTC.